The TCR beta chain described here comes from a study of vaccination and CD4 T cells after COVID-19. Trimming pared 4 bases from V and 6 bases from J, leaving 5 bases between. This CDR3 is 11 amino acids long. Scientists ran DNA taken from cultured CD4+ T cells through the Oncomine TCR Beta short-read assay for sequencing. TCRdb redid the calling of the PCR reads with MiXCR, one entry per CDR3 protein. The sample records 15,000 to 20,000 distinct CDR3 sequences, 25% to 30% being singletons. Treatment: roughly nine-day PBMC culture with coronavirus spike peptide pools or control peptides (ViraFEST assay). Antigen-specific T cell expansion with peptide pools preceded TCR sequencing in the ViraFEST approach. This clonotype showed up just once. Its matching antigen is unknown.

The chain is built from TRBV12-3 or TRBV12-4 and TRBJ2-3; D remains ambiguous. The receptor's source is a human donor with COVID-19. Source material: cultured CD4+ T cells from blood. CDR3 residues: CASSYLDTQYF. The CDR3 nucleotides read TGTGCCAGCAGTTACCTTGATACGCAGTATTTT.